The 24 T cell receptor beta chains below come from one sample, sequenced in a study of cytomegalovirus exposure and HLA in healthy donors. The PCR employed 60 Vbeta primers together with 13 Jbeta primers. The method was immunoSEQ multiplex PCR; TCRdb's version includes in-frame clones alone and lacks a portion of them. The sample records around 150,000 clones, around 79% being singletons. Sequenced sample: PBMCs. The origin of the receptors is a man in his forties or fifties in good health and CMV-seropositive.

V usage is TRBV4-1 and J usage is TRBJ2-1, with 9 bases aligning to TRBD2. This CDR3 comprises 15 residues. The ends lost 4 bases at V and 8 bases at J; junction bases unmatched: 9. Per germline, CDR1 MGHRA and CDR2 YSYEKL. The CDR3 sequence: CASSPVSGSSYEQFF. CDR3 coding DNA: TGCGCCAGCAGCCCGGTTAGCGGGAGCTCCTATGAGCAGTTCTTC.

The chain is built from TRBV6-1 and TRBJ2-5; D uncertain. There are 16 residues in the CDR3. Per the germline V gene, CDR1 is MNHNS and CDR2 is SASEGT. V dropped 2 bases and J dropped 1 base, with 14 bases sitting between them. In nucleotides, the CDR3 is TGTGCCAGCAGTGAACAGGTAGTGCAATTCCAAGAGACCCAGTACTTC. Its translation is CASSEQVVQFQETQYF.

This chain joins TRBV6-1 and TRBJ1-4; D possibly corresponds to TRBD1 (5 bases). The CDR3 sequence is 15 residues long. V was pared by 0 bases and J by 6 bases, with 11 bases between. The germline CDR1 and CDR2 sequences are MNHNS and SASEGT. The CDR3 sequence is CASSEARGDYEKLFF. CDR3 sequence (DNA): TGTGCCAGCAGTGAAGCCCGGGGGGATTATGAAAAACTGTTTTTT.

The genes are TRBV5-1 and TRBJ2-2, with D possibly matching TRBD1 (5 bases). Trimming removed 9 bases at V and 2 bases at J, with 11 bases between. The CDR3 is 13 residues long. Germline CDR1 and CDR2: SGHRS and YFSETQ. CDR3 in amino acids: CATATENTGELFF. Here the CDR3 DNA reads TGCGCCACCGCGACAGAAAACACCGGGGAGCTGTTTTTT. Together with reference TRBV5-1 and TRBJ2-2, the CDR3 gives the full variable domain: KAGVTQTPRYLIKTRGQQVTLSCSPISGHRSVSWYQQTPGQGLQFLFEYFSETQRNKGNFPGRFSGRQFSNSRSEMNVSTLELGDSALYLCATATENTGELFFGEGSRLTVL.

The chain is built from TRBV5-4 and TRBJ2-7; tentative D call: TRBD1 (5 bases). Germline CDR1 reads SGHNT; CDR2 reads YYREEE (reference sequence). This CDR3 has 14 residues. The V and J ends lost 4 bases and 3 bases respectively, with 14 bases between them. CDR3 in DNA: TGTGCCAGCAGCCAGACGACAGCCGACTACGAGCAGTACTTC. Its translation: CASSQTTADYEQYF. Filled out from reference TRBV5-4 and TRBJ2-7, the complete variable domain reads ETGVTQSPTHLIKTRGQQVTLRCSSQSGHNTVSWYQQALGQGPQFIFQYYREEENGRGNFPPRFSGLQFPNYSSELNVNALELDDSALYLCASSQTTADYEQYFGPGTRLTVT.

This chain uses TRBV4-1 with TRBJ2-3; TRBD2 aligns across 7 bases. V was pared by 3 bases and J by 0 bases, with 9 bases of the junction left unmatched. The CDR3 spans 17 residues. The V gene's germline CDR1 is MGHRA and CDR2 YSYEKL. The DNA of the CDR3 is TGCGCCAGCAGCCAGTATGGCCTAGCGGACAGCACAGATACGCAGTATTTT. Its translation is CASSQYGLADSTDTQYF.

The chain uses TRBV7-8 and TRBJ2-5; TRBD1 agrees at 9 bases. The end of the DNA aligns better with TRBJ2-7, so the J call may be wrong. The CDR3 totals 15 residues. The germline CDR1 and CDR2 sequences are SGHVS and FQNEAQ. CDR3 nucleotides: TGTGCCAGCAGCTTACCGGGACAGGGTCAATACGAGCAGTACTTC. Its protein is CASSLPGQGQYEQYF.

This clone showed up just a few times. The rearrangement uses TRBV6-1 and TRBJ2-7, with D tentatively TRBD1 (5 bases). Trimming took off 2 bases at V and 2 bases at J, with 10 bases between the two ends. CDR3 size: 14 residues. Germline V gene lookup returns CDR1 MNHNS and CDR2 SASEGT. The chain's CDR3 is CASSETGTTYEQYF. The CDR3 bases are TGTGCCAGCAGTGAAACAGGTACCACCTACGAGCAGTACTTC.

This clone has only one observation. The genes are TRBV5-6 and TRBJ1-2; 9 bases are shared with TRBD1. Trimming cost V 0 bases and J 5 bases; bases outside gene matches: 11. The CDR3 covers 17 residues. The germline V gene has CDR1 SGHDT and CDR2 YYEEEE. CDR3 in amino acids: CASSLELGQGFRYGYTF. For the CDR3, the DNA is TGTGCCAGCAGCTTGGAATTAGGACAGGGGTTCCGTTATGGCTACACCTTC.

This sequence joins TRBV7-9 and TRBJ2-7, with unresolved D. V was shortened by 6 bases and J by 2 bases, with 5 bases between the two germline ends. The CDR3 covers 11 residues. Germline V gene data show CDR1 as SEHNR and CDR2 as FQNEAQ (reference sequence). In DNA form, the CDR3 reads TGTGCCAGCAGTTTCGCCTACGAGCAGTACTTC. It translates to CASSFAYEQYF. The whole variable domain, filled in from reference TRBV7-9 and TRBJ2-7, reads DTGVSQNPRHKITKRGQNVTFRCDPISEHNRLYWYRQTLGQGPEFLTYFQNEAQLEKSRLLSDRFSAERPKGSFSTLEIQRTEQGDSAMYLCASSFAYEQYFGPGTRLTVT.

This clone was found once. The genes are TRBV19 and TRBJ2-5; D gene uncertain. From germline, CDR1 is LNHDA and CDR2 SQIVND (reference sequence). The CDR3 contains 13 residues. V was shortened by 1 base and J by 4 bases, with 7 bases between the two germline ends. The CDR3 DNA reads as TGTGCCAGTAGTATAGGTAACAGAGAGACCCAGTACTTC. Translation: CASSIGNRETQYF.

This clone has a single count. This sequence joins TRBV9 and TRBJ2-1; 9 bases are shared with TRBD2. Germline values: CDR1 SGDLS, CDR2 YYNGEE. The CDR3 sequence is 15 residues long. V shed 5 bases, J shed 7 bases, and the junction held 10 bases outside the gene matches. CDR3 region: CASSPLAGVGNEQFF. The CDR3 bases are TGTGCCAGCAGTCCCTTAGCGGGAGTGGGGAATGAGCAGTTCTTC.

V usage is TRBV19 and J usage is TRBJ2-2; TRBD2 agrees at 7 bases. The CDR3 runs 14 residues. V lost 1 base to trimming and J lost 7 bases; unmatched junction nucleotides: 3. Looked up from germline, CDR1 is LNHDA and CDR2 is SQIVND (reference sequence). The DNA of the CDR3 is TGTGCCAGTAGTATAGGCGGGAGTTACGGGGAGCTGTTTTTT. Its protein product is CASSIGGSYGELFF.

This sequence joins TRBV2 and TRBJ1-1, with 11 bases that match TRBD1. V was pared by 11 bases and J by 4 bases, with 6 bases of the junction left unmatched. The CDR3 runs 13 residues. Germline assignment: CDR1 SNHLY and CDR2 FYNNEI. CDR3 nucleotides: TGTGCCGGATGGACAGGGGGCATCACTGAAGCTTTCTTT. Its protein is CAGWTGGITEAFF. Full variable domain (missing parts from reference TRBV2 and TRBJ1-1): EPEVTQTPSHQVTQMGQEVILRCVPISNHLYFYWYRQILGQKVEFLVSFYNNEISEKSEIFDDQFSVERPDGSNFTLKIRSTKLEDSAMYFCAGWTGGITEAFFGQGTRLTVV.

This clone was picked up a small number of times. The chain combines TRBV28 with TRBJ1-5; TRBD1 aligns across 7 bases. Per germline, CDR1 MDHEN and CDR2 SYDVKM. J gave up 4 bases and V 6 bases, and 3 bases lay outside the gene matches. The CDR3 has 13 residues. CDR3 nucleotides: TGTGCCAGCAGGGGGACAGTTAATCAGCCCCAGCATTTT. Protein: CASRGTVNQPQHF.

The rearrangement joins TRBV27 to TRBJ2-3; D remains ambiguous. The CDR3 has 15 residues. CDR1 and CDR2 from the germline V gene are MNHEY and SMNVEV (reference sequence). Trimming pared 0 bases from V and 0 bases from J, leaving 7 bases between. DNA for the CDR3: TGTGCCAGCAGTTTATCCCCCCTTAGCACAGATACGCAGTATTTT. Translating gives CASSLSPLSTDTQYF.

This chain links TRBV6-6 with TRBJ2-7; the D gene is possibly TRBD1 (6 bases). Germline CDR1 reads MNHNY; CDR2 reads SVGAGI (reference sequence). Trimming pared 5 bases from V and 3 bases from J, leaving 11 bases between. CDR3 size: 13 residues. In DNA, the CDR3 is TGTGCCAGCAGTAAAGGGGGAATCTACGAGCAGTACTTC. Translation gives CASSKGGIYEQYF.

CDR3 residues: CASSPVVQGKVLFF. CDR3 sequence (DNA): TGCGCCAGCAGCCCCGTGGTGCAGGGAAAAGTGCTGTTTTTT. V and J are TRBV5-1 and TRBJ1-4, with D maybe TRBD1 (5 bases). Germline V CDR1 and CDR2: SGHRS, YFSETQ. The CDR3 consists of 14 residues. The V gene lost 4 bases and the J gene lost 14 bases, with 21 bases spanning the gap.

This clone was seen a few times. The junction and the germline gene differ at one end; a read error may be behind it. The chain links TRBV7-9 to TRBJ2-7; D is possibly TRBD1 or TRBD2 (5 bases each). Per the germline V gene, CDR1 is SEHNR and CDR2 is FQNEAQ (reference sequence). This CDR3 has 17 residues. CDR3 coding DNA: TGTGCCAGCCGCTTAGCGCAGGGCGGTGCTGTAGCCTACGAGCAGTACTTC. Amino acids: CASRLAQGGAVAYEQYF.

This clone has just a few counts. This chain connects TRBV27 to TRBJ2-7; D is perhaps TRBD1 (6 bases). Germline values: CDR1 MNHEY, CDR2 SMNVEV (reference sequence). The CDR3 consists of 13 residues. With 0 bases removed from V and 9 bases from J, the gap between germline ends came to 12 bases. In DNA, the CDR3 is TGTGCCAGCAGTTTATCGGGGGCACGGGGGCAGTACTTC. Amino acids: CASSLSGARGQYF.

This clone was seen only a few times. This CDR3 is also generated by other DNA sequences in the sample. V is TRBV7-2 and J is TRBJ2-5; TRBD2 matches at 13 bases. With V trimmed by 4 bases and J by 5 bases, 1 base remained unmatched. This CDR3 spans 14 amino acids. Germline assignment: CDR1 SGHTA and CDR2 FQGNSA. CDR3 in DNA: TGTGCCAGCAGCTGGACTAGCGGGAGTGAGACCCAGTACTTC. It is translated as CASSWTSGSETQYF. The full variable domain, completed using reference TRBV7-2 and TRBJ2-5, is GAGVSQSPSNKVTEKGKDVELRCDPISGHTALYWYRQSLGQGLEFLIYFQGNSAPDKSGLPSDRFSAERTGGSVSTLTIQRTQQEDSAVYLCASSWTSGSETQYFGPGTRLLVL.

In its sample, this clone was seen once. The same CDR3 is also encoded by other DNA sequences in this sample. The rearrangement joins TRBV6-1 to TRBJ2-1; 10 nucleotides match TRBD2. The CDR3 is 15 amino acids. Germline CDR1 is MNHNS and CDR2 is SASEGT. J was trimmed by 4 bases and V by 2 bases; bases with no gene match: 2. CDR3 residues: CASSESSGSYNEQFF. Written as DNA, the CDR3 is TGTGCCAGCAGTGAATCTAGCGGGAGTTACAATGAGCAGTTCTTC.

This chain connects TRBV5-1 to TRBJ2-2; tentatively, D is TRBD2 (8 bases). V shed 3 bases and J shed 0 bases, with 18 bases lying between them. Germline CDR1 and CDR2: SGHRS and YFSETQ. CDR3 length equals 18 residues. The chain's CDR3 is CASSSSGGQLANTGELFF. The CDR3 region has the DNA TGCGCCAGCAGCTCAAGCGGGGGACAGCTCGCGAACACCGGGGAGCTGTTTTTT.

The gene calls are TRBV11-1 and TRBJ2-5, with D perhaps matching TRBD1 (5 bases). Trimming left V 5 bases short and J 5 bases short, with 9 bases between. Germline V gives CDR1 SGHAT, CDR2 FQDESV (reference sequence). The CDR3 runs to 12 residues. CDR3 sequence (DNA): TGTGCCAGCAGCCAAAACAGGGAGACCCAGTACTTC. This encodes CASSQNRETQYF.